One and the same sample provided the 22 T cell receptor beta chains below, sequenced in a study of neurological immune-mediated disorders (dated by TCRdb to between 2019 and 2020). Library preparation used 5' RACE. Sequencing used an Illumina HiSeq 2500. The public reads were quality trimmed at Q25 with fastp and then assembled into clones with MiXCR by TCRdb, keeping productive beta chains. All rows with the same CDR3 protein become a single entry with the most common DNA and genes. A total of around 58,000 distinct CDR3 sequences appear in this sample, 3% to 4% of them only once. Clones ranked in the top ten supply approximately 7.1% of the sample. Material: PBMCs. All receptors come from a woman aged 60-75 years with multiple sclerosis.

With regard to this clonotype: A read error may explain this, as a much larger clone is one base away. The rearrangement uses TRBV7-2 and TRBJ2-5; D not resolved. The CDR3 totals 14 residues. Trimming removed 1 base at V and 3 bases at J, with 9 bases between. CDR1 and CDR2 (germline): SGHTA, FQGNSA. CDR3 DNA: TGTGCCAGCAGCTTAGTGGCAGAAGAAGAGACCCAGTACTTC. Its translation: CASSLVAEEETQYF. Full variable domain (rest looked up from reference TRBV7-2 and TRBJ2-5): GAGVSQSPSNKVTEKGKDVELRCDPISGHTALYWYRQSLGQGLEFLIYFQGNSAPDKSGLPSDRFSAERTGGSVSTLTIQRTQQEDSAVYLCASSLVAEEETQYFGPGTRLLVL.

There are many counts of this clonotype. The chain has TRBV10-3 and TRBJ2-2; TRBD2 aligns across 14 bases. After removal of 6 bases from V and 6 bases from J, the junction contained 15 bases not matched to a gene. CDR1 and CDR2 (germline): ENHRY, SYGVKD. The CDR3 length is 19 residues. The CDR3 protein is CAISPGAGTSGRGAGELFF. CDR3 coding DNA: TGTGCCATCAGCCCCGGTGCCGGGACTAGCGGGAGAGGAGCCGGGGAGCTGTTTTTT.

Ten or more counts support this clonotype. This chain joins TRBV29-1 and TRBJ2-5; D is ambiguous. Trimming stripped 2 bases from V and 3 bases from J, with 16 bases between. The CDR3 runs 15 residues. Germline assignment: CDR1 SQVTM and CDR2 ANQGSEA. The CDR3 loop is CSVEYYGVPEETQYF. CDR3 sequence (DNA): TGCAGCGTTGAATATTATGGGGTTCCGGAAGAGACCCAGTACTTC. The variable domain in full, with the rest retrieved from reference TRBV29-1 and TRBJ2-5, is SAVISQKPSRDICQRGTSLTIQCQVDSQVTMMFWYRQQPGQSLTLIATANQGSEATYESGFVIDKFPISRPNLTFSTLTVSNMSPEDSSIYLCSVEYYGVPEETQYFGPGTRLLVL.

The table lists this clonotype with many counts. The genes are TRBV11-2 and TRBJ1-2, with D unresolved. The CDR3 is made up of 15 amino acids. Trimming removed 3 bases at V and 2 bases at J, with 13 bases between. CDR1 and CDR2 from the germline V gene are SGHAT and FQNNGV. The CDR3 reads CASSLVGGWNYGYTF. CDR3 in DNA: TGTGCCAGCAGCTTGGTAGGAGGGTGGAACTATGGCTACACCTTC.

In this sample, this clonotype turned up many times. CDR3 in amino acids: CASSYLLGARGYTF. The DNA of the CDR3 is TGTGCCAGCAGTTATTTATTAGGGGCGCGGGGCTACACCTTC. The chain has TRBV6-5 and TRBJ1-2, with D perhaps matching TRBD1 (5 bases). CDR3 length: 14 residues. Per the germline V gene, CDR1 is MNHEY and CDR2 is SVGAGI. V lost 3 bases and J 8 bases, leaving 16 bases between the germline ends.

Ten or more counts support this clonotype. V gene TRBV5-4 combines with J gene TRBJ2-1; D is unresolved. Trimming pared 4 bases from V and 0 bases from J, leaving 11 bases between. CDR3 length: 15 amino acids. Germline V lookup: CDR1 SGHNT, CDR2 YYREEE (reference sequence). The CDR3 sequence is CASSPFPSSYNEQFF. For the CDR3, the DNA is TGTGCCAGCAGCCCTTTCCCCTCCTCCTACAATGAGCAGTTCTTC.

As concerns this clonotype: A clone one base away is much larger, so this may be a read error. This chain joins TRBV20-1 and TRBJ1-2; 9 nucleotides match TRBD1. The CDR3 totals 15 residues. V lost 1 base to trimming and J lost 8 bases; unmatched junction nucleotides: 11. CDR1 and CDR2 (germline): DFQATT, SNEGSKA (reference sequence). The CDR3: CSARVILGQGLGYTF. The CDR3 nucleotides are TGCAGTGCTAGAGTAATACTGGGACAGGGCTTGGGCTACACCTTC.

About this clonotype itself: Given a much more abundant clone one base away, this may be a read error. The CDR3 loop reads CDSTEGYGYTF. The CDR3 DNA reads as TGTGACAGCACCGAGGGCTATGGCTACACCTTC. The chain combines TRBV6-5 with TRBJ1-2; unclear D gene. The CDR3 extends over 11 amino acids. Germline CDR1 and CDR2: MNHEY and SVGAGI.

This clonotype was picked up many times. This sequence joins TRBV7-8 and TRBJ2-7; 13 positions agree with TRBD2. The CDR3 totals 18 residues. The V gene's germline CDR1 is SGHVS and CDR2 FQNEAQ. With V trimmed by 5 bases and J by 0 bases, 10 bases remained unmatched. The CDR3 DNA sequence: TGTGCCAGCAGCCCCGGGACTAGCGGGGCTTTCGACTCCTACGAGCAGTACTTC. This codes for CASSPGTSGAFDSYEQYF.

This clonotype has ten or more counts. CDR3 sequence (DNA): TGCGCCAGCAGCACTACAGGGGACGACAATGAGCAGTTCTTC. This translates into CASSTTGDDNEQFF. The chain has TRBV5-1 and TRBJ2-1; 7 nucleotides match TRBD1. The CDR3 spans 14 residues. V lost 4 bases, J lost 5 bases, and 6 bases stayed unmatched. Germline V gene lookup returns CDR1 SGHRS and CDR2 YFSETQ. The full variable domain, completed using reference TRBV5-1 and TRBJ2-1, is KAGVTQTPRYLIKTRGQQVTLSCSPISGHRSVSWYQQTPGQGLQFLFEYFSETQRNKGNFPGRFSGRQFSNSRSEMNVSTLELGDSALYLCASSTTGDDNEQFFGPGTRLTVL.

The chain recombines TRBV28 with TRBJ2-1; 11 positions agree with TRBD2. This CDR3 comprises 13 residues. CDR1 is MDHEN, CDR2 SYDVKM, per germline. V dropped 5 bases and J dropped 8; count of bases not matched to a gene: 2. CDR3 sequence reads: CASSPSGRYEQFF. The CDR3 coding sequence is TGTGCCAGCAGTCCTAGCGGGAGGTATGAGCAGTTCTTC.

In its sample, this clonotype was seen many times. CDR3 loop: CASSRGQGAGELFF. The CDR3 region has the DNA TGCGCCAGCAGCCGCGGACAGGGGGCCGGGGAGCTGTTTTTT. This rearrangement joins TRBV4-3 to TRBJ2-2; 10 bases agree with TRBD1. CDR1 LGHNA and CDR2 YSLEER come from the germline V gene. Trimming took 4 bases from V and 6 from J; bases not matched to a gene: 2. The CDR3 runs 14 residues.

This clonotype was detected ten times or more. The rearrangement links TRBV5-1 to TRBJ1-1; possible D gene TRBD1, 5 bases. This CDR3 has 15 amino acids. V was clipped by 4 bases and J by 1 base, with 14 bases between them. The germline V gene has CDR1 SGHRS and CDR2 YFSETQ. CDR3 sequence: CASSLRPDKNTEAFF. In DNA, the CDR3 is TGCGCCAGCAGCCTCCGCCCGGACAAGAACACTGAAGCTTTCTTT.

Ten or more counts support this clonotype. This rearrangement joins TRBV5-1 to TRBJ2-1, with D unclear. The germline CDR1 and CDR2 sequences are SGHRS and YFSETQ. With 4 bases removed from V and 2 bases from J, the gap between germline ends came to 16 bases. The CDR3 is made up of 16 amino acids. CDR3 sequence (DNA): TGCGCCAGCAGCCATACCGCCGGGCCTACCTACAATGAGCAGTTCTTC. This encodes CASSHTAGPTYNEQFF.

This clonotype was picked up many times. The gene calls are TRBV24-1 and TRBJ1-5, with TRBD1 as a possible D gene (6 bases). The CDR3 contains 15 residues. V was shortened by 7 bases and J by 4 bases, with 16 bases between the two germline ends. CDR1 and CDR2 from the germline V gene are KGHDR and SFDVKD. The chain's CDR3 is CATSSGRGANQPQHF. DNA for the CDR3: TGTGCCACCAGCTCCGGCAGGGGAGCGAATCAGCCCCAGCATTTT.

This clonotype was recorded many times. The CDR3 loop is CASGEEVGAGANVLTF. DNA for the CDR3: TGCGCCAGCGGCGAGGAAGTCGGGGCTGGGGCCAACGTCCTGACTTTC. The chain links TRBV4-3 to TRBJ2-6, with D perhaps TRBD2 (5 bases). Germline CDR1 reads LGHNA; CDR2 reads YSLEER. V lost 8 bases and J 2 bases, leaving 16 bases between the germline ends. This CDR3 is 16 amino acids long.

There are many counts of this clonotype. In nucleotides, the CDR3 is TGTGCCAGCAGTTCCGCACGGACCCAGTACTTC. Its protein product is CASSSARTQYF. The V call is TRBV12-3 or TRBV12-4, the J call TRBJ2-5; D ambiguous. With 4 bases removed from V and 7 bases from J, the gap between germline ends came to 7 bases. This CDR3 region has 11 residues.

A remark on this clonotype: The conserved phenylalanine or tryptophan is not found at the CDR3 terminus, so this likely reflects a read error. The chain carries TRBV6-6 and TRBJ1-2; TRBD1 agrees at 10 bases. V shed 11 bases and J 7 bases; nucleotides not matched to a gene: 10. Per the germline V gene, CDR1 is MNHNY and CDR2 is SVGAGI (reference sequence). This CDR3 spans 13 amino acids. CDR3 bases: TGTGCCGCCTCCGGGACAGGGGTGTCTGGCTACACCAAC. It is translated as CAASGTGVSGYTN.

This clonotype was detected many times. For the CDR3, the DNA is TGTGCCAGCAGCCCCTTCGGGGGGACTGGTACAAATCAGCCCCAGCATTTT. This sequence encodes CASSPFGGTGTNQPQHF. This chain joins TRBV6-6 and TRBJ1-5; D might be TRBD1 (5 bases). The CDR3 has 17 residues. The germline gives CDR1 MNHNY, CDR2 SVGAGI (reference sequence). V lost 6 bases to trimming and J lost 4 bases, with 22 bases between them.

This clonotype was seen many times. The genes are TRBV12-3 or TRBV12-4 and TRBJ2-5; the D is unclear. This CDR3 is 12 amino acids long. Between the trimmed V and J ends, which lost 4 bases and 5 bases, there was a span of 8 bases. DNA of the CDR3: TGTGCCAGCAGTTCCGGCCGTGAGACCCAGTACTTC. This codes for CASSSGRETQYF.

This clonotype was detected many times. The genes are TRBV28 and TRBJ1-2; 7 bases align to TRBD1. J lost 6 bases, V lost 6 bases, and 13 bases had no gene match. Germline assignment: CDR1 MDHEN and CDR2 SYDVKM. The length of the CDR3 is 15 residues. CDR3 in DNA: TGTGCCAGCAGGCCCCAGGGGGTACGGCTCCATGGCTACACCTTC. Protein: CASRPQGVRLHGYTF.

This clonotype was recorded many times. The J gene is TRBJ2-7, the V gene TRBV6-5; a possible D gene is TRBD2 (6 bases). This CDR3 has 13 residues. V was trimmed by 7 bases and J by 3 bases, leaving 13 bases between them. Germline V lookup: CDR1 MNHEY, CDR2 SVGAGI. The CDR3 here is CASKGLPSYEQYF. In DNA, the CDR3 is TGTGCCAGCAAGGGACTTCCCAGCTACGAGCAGTACTTC.